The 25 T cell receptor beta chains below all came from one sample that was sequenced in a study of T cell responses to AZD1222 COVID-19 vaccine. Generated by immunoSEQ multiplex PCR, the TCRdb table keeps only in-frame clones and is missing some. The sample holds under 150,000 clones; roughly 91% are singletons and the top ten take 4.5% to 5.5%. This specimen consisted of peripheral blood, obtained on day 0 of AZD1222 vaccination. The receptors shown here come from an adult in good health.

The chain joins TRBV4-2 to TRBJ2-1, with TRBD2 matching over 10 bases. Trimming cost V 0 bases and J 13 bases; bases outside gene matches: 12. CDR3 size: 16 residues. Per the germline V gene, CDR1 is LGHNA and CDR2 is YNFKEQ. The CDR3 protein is CASSQDLSVSGREQFF. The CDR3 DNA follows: TGTGCCAGCAGCCAAGATCTTTCCGTAAGCGGGAGGGAACAGTTCTTC.

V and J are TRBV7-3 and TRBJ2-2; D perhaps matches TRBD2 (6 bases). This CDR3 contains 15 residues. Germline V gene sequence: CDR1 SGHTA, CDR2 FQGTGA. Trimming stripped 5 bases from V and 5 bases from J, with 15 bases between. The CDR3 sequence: CASSPAAGQTGELFF. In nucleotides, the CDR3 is TGTGCCAGCAGCCCCGCAGCGGGTCAAACCGGGGAGCTGTTTTTT. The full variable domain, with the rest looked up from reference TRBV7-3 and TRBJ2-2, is GAGVSQTPSNKVTEKGKYVELRCDPISGHTALYWYRQSLGQGPEFLIYFQGTGAADDSGLPNDRFFAVRPEGSVSTLKIQRTERGDSAVYLCASSPAAGQTGELFFGEGSRLTVL.

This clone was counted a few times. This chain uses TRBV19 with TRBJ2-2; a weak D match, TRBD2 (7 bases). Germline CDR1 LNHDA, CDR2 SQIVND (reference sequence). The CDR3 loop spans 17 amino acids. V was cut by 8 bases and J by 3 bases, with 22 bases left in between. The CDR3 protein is CASSPLGGGQYTGELFF. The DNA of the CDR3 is TGTGCCAGTTCTCCCTTGGGGGGGGGCCAGTACACCGGGGAGCTGTTTTTT.

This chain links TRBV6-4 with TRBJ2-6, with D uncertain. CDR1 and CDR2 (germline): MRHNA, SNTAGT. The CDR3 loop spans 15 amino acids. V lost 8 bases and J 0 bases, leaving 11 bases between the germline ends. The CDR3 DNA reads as TGTGCCAGCGGGCCAGGTCCCTCTGGGGCCAACGTCCTGACTTTC. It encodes CASGPGPSGANVLTF.

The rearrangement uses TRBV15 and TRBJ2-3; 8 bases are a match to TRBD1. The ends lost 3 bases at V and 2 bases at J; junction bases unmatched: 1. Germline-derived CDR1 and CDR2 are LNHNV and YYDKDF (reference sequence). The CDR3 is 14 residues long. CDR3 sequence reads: CATSRGQDTDTQYF. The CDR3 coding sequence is TGTGCCACCAGCAGGGGACAGGACACAGATACGCAGTATTTT.

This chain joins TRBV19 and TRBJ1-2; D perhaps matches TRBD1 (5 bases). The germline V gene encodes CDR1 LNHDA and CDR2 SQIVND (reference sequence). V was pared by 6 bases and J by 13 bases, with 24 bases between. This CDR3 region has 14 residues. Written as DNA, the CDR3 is TGTGCCAGTAGCGGGGGGACCAAGACAGAACCTAGCACCTTC. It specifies CASSGGTKTEPSTF.

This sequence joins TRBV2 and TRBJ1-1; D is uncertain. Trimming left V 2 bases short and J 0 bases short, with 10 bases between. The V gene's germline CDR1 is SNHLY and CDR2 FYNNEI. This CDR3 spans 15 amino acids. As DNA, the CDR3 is TGTGCCAGCAGTGAAAATTGGGGTATGAACACTGAAGCTTTCTTT. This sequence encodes CASSENWGMNTEAFF.

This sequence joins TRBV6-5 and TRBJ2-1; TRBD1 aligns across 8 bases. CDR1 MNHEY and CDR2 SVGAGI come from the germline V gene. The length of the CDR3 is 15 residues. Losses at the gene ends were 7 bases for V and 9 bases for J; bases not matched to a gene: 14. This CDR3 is CASTQSGRGLVEQFF. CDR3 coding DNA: TGTGCCAGCACTCAATCCGGCAGGGGGCTTGTTGAGCAGTTCTTC.

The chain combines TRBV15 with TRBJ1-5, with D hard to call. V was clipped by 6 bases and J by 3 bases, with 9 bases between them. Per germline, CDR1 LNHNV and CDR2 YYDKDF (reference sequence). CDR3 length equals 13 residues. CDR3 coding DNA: TGTGCCACCAGACAGCGTTTCAATCAGCCCCAGCATTTT. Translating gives CATRQRFNQPQHF.

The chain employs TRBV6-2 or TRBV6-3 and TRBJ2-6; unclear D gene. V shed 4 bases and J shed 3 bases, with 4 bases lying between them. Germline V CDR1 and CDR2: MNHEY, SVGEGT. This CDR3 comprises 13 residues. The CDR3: CASSSNGANVLTF. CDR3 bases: TGTGCCAGCAGTTCTAATGGGGCCAACGTCCTGACTTTC.

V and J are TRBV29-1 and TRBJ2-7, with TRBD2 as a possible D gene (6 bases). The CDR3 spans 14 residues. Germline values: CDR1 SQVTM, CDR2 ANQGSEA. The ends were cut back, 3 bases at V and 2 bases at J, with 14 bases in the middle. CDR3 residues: CSVDEPGGTYEQYF. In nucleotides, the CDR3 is TGCAGCGTTGATGAACCCGGGGGTACCTACGAGCAGTACTTC.

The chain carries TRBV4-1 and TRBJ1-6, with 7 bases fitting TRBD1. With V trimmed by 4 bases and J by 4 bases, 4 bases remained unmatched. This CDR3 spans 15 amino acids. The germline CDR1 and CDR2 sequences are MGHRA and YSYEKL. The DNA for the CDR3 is TGCGCCAGCAGCCCCGGACAGGTGTATAATTCACCCCTCCACTTT. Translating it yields CASSPGQVYNSPLHF.

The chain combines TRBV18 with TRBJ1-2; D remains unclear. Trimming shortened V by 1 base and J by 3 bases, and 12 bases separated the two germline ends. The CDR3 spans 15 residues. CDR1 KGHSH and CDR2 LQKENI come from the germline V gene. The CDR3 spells CASSPRLGRDYGYTF. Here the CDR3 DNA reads TGTGCCAGCTCACCACGGTTAGGTAGAGACTATGGCTACACCTTC.

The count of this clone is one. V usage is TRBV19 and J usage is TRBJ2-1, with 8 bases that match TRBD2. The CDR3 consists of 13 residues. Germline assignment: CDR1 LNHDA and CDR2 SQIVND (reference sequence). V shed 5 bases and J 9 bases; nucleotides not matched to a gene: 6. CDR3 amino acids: CASSPGLEGEQFF. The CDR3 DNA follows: TGTGCCAGTAGTCCGGGACTAGAGGGTGAGCAGTTCTTC.

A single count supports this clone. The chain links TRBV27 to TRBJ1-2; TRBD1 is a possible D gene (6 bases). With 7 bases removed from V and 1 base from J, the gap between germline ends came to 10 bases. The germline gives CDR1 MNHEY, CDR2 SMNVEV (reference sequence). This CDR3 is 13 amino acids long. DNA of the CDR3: TGTGCCAGCATGGGGGCGATTAACTATGGCTACACCTTC. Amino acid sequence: CASMGAINYGYTF.

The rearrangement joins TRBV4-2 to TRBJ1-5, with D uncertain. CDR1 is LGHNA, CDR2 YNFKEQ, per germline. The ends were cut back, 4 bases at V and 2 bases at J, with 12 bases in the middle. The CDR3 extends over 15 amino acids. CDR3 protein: CASSLNLGGNQPQHF. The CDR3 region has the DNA TGTGCCAGCAGCCTTAATCTTGGGGGCAATCAGCCCCAGCATTTT.

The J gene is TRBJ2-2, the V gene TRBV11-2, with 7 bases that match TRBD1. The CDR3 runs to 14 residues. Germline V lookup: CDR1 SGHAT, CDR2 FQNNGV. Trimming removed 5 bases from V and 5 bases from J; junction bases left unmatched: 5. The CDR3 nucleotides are TGTGCCAGCAGCAAACAGGGGAAAACCGGGGAGCTGTTTTTT. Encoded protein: CASSKQGKTGELFF.

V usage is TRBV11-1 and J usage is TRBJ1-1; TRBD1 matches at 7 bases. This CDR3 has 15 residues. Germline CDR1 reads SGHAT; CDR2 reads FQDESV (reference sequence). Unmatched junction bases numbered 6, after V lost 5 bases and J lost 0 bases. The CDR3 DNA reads TGTGCCAGCAGCCATAACAGGGGCTTGAACACTGAAGCTTTCTTT. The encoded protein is CASSHNRGLNTEAFF.

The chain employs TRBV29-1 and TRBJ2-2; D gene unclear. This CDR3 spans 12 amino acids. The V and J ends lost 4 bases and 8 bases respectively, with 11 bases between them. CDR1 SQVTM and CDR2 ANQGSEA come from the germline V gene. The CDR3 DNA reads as TGCAGCGTTGGACTGGGTCGGGGGGAGCTGTTTTTT. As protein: CSVGLGRGELFF.

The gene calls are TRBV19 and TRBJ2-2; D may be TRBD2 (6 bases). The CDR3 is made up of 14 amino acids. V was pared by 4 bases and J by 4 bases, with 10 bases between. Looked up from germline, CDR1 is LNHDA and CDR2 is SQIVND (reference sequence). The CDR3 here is CASSSWGVTGELFF. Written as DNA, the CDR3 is TGTGCCAGTAGTAGCTGGGGGGTCACCGGGGAGCTGTTTTTT.

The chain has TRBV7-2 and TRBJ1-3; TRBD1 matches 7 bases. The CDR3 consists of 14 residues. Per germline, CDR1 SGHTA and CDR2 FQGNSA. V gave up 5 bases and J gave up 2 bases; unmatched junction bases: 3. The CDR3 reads CASSPGTAGNTIYF. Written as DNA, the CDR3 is TGTGCCAGCAGCCCTGGGACAGCTGGAAACACCATATATTTT. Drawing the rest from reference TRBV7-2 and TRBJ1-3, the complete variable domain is GAGVSQSPSNKVTEKGKDVELRCDPISGHTALYWYRQSLGQGLEFLIYFQGNSAPDKSGLPSDRFSAERTGGSVSTLTIQRTQQEDSAVYLCASSPGTAGNTIYFGEGSWLTVV.

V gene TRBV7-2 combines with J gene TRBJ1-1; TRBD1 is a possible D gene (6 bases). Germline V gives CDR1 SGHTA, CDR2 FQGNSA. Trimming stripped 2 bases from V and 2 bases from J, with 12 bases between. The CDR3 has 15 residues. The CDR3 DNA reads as TGTGCCAGCAGCTTAATGGGGACATTAAACACTGAAGCTTTCTTT. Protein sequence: CASSLMGTLNTEAFF.

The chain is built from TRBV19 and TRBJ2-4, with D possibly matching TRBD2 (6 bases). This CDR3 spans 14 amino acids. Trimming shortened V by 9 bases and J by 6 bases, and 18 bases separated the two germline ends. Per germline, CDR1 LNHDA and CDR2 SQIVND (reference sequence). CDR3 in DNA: TGTGCCAGCGCCGGCGCGGGGCAGTTAAACATTCAGTACTTC. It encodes CASAGAGQLNIQYF.

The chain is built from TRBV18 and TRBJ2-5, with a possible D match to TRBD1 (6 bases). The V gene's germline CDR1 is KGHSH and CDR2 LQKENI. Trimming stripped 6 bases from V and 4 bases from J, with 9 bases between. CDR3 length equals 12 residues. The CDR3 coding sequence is TGTGCCAGCTCCGGCAGGGGAGAGACCCAGTACTTC. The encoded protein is CASSGRGETQYF.

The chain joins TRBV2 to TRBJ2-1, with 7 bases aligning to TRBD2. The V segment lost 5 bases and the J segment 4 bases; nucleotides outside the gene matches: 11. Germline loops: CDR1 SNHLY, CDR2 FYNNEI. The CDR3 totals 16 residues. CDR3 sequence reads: CASSYRMTSKYNEQFF. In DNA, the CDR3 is TGTGCCAGCAGTTACAGAATGACTAGCAAATACAATGAGCAGTTCTTC.